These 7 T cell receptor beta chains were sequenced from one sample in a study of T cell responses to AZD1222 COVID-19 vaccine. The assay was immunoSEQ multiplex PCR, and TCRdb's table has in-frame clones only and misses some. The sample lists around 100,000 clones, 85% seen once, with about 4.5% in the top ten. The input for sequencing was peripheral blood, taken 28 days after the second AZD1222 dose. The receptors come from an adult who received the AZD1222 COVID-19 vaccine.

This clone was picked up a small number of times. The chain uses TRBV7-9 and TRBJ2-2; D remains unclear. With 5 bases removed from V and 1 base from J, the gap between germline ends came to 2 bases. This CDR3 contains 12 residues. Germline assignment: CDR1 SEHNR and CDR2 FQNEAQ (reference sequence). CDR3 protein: CASSRNTGELFF. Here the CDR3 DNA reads TGTGCCAGCAGCCGGAACACCGGGGAGCTGTTTTTT.

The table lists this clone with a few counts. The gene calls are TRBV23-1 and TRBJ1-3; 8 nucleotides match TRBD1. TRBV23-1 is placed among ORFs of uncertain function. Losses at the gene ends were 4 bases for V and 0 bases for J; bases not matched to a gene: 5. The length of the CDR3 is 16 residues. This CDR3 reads CASSPRTGHSGNTIYF. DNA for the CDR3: TGCGCCAGCAGTCCGCGGACAGGGCACTCTGGAAACACCATATATTTT.

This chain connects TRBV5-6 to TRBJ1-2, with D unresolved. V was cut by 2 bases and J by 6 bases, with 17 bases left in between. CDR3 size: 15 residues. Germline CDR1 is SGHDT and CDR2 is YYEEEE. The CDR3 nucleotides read TGTGCCAGCAGCTTACCCGTGGGTTCGTTCGATGGCTACACCTTC. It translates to CASSLPVGSFDGYTF.

This CDR3 reads CASSPAGADQETQYF. DNA of the CDR3: TGTGCCAGCAGCCCCGCCGGAGCGGACCAAGAGACCCAGTACTTC. The chain links TRBV7-3 to TRBJ2-5, with D tentatively TRBD2 (5 bases). The CDR3 extends over 15 amino acids. Trimming took 5 bases from V and 0 from J, leaving 13 bases between them. Germline CDR1 reads SGHTA; CDR2 reads FQGTGA.

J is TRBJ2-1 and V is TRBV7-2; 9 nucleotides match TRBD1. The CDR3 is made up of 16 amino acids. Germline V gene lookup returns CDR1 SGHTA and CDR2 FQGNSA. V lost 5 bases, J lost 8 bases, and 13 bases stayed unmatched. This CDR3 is CASSKPPGQGAYEQFF. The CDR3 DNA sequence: TGTGCCAGCAGCAAACCGCCGGGACAGGGTGCATATGAGCAGTTCTTC.

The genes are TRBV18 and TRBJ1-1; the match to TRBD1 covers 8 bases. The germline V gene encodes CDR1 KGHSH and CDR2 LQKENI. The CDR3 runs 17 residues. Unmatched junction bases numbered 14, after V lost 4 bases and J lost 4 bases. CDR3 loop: CASSRQGQGGPGTEAFF. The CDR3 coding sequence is TGTGCCAGCTCACGACAGGGGCAGGGGGGTCCGGGCACTGAAGCTTTCTTT.

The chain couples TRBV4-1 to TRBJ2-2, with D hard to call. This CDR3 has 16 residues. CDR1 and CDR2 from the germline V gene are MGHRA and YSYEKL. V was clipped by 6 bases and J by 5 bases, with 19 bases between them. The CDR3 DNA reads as TGCGCCAGCAGAAAAGTCACCGGGCCGCGGACCGGGGAGCTGTTTTTT. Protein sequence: CASRKVTGPRTGELFF.